The 12 T cell receptor beta chains presented below share a single source sample, sequenced in a study of blood T cell repertoires in COVID-19. Profiling relied on immunoSEQ multiplex PCR, and the TCRdb table lists in-frame clones only, not all of them. The data hold about 100,000 clones, with 84% observed a single time. Specimen: peripheral blood. All receptors come from a human donor in a cohort sampled during active COVID-19.

V is TRBV7-6 and J is TRBJ2-3, with D perhaps TRBD1 (6 bases). CDR3 length: 16 amino acids. The germline gives CDR1 SGHVS, CDR2 FNYEAQ. V lost 2 bases, J lost 0 bases, and 12 bases lay in between. Here the CDR3 DNA reads TGTGCCAGCAGCTTATTCCCGACAGGAAGCACAGATACGCAGTATTTT. Encoded protein: CASSLFPTGSTDTQYF.

The chain carries TRBV3-1 (or the pseudogene TRBV3-2) and TRBJ1-1; 10 bases line up with TRBD1. Germline CDR1 LGHDT, CDR2 YNNKEL (reference sequence). V lost 5 bases, J lost 7 bases, and 10 bases stayed unmatched. The CDR3 totals 15 residues. CDR3 region: CASSTRQGARGEAFF. The CDR3 DNA sequence: TGTGCCAGCAGCACCCGACAGGGGGCTAGGGGTGAAGCTTTCTTT.

The chain has TRBV5-1 and TRBJ2-3; 10 positions agree with TRBD1. Looked up from germline, CDR1 is SGHRS and CDR2 is YFSETQ. The J segment lost 5 bases and the V segment lost 0 bases, leaving 3 bases of the junction unmatched. The CDR3 is 15 amino acids. CDR3 coding DNA: TGCGCCAGCAGCTTGGGACAGGGGGCGGGAGATACGCAGTATTTT. Encoded protein: CASSLGQGAGDTQYF. Looking up the rest from reference TRBV5-1 and TRBJ2-3 gives the full variable domain: KAGVTQTPRYLIKTRGQQVTLSCSPISGHRSVSWYQQTPGQGLQFLFEYFSETQRNKGNFPGRFSGRQFSNSRSEMNVSTLELGDSALYLCASSLGQGAGDTQYFGPGTRLTVL.

This clone has just one count. The V gene is TRBV7-2, the J gene TRBJ1-6; weak D call: TRBD1 (6 bases). The length of the CDR3 is 15 residues. V lost 1 base and J lost 7, with 11 bases in between. Germline values: CDR1 SGHTA, CDR2 FQGNSA. The CDR3 protein is CASSLGAQGNSPLHF. The CDR3 nucleotides are TGTGCCAGCAGCTTAGGGGCACAGGGAAATTCACCCCTCCACTTT.

The chain joins TRBV30 to TRBJ2-1, with D unresolved. The germline gives CDR1 GTSNPN, CDR2 SVGIG (reference sequence). Trimming took off 1 base at V and 3 bases at J, with 7 bases between the two ends. CDR3 length equals 13 residues. The chain's CDR3 is CAWSANFYNEQFF. The CDR3 DNA is TGTGCCTGGAGTGCAAATTTCTACAATGAGCAGTTCTTC.

The chain links TRBV4-2 to TRBJ2-5; the match to TRBD2 covers 8 bases. V gave up 0 bases and J gave up 2 bases; unmatched junction bases: 8. Germline loops: CDR1 LGHNA, CDR2 YNFKEQ. The CDR3 is 17 amino acids. CDR3 bases: TGTGCCAGCAGCCAAGACCAAACTAGCGGACTACAAGAGACCCAGTACTTC. Translation gives CASSQDQTSGLQETQYF.

The V and J genes are TRBV7-9 and TRBJ2-5, with D hard to call. The ends were cut back, 5 bases at V and 4 bases at J, with 5 bases in the middle. The CDR3 spans 11 residues. CDR1 and CDR2 (germline): SEHNR, FQNEAQ (reference sequence). The CDR3 here is CASSLLETQYF. The DNA of the CDR3 is TGTGCCAGCAGCCTGTTAGAGACCCAGTACTTC.

The chain combines TRBV28 with TRBJ2-3, with D possibly TRBD2 on 5 matching bases. Germline assignment: CDR1 MDHEN and CDR2 SYDVKM. V shed 3 bases and J shed 6 bases, with 13 bases lying between them. CDR3 length equals 14 residues. This CDR3 reads CASSFGGSLDTQYF. DNA of the CDR3: TGTGCCAGCAGTTTTGGAGGTAGCCTCGATACGCAGTATTTT. Full variable domain (rest looked up from reference TRBV28 and TRBJ2-3): DVKVTQSSRYLVKRTGEKVFLECVQDMDHENMFWYRQDPGLGLRLIYFSYDVKMKEKGDIPEGYSVSREKKERFSLILESASTNQTSMYLCASSFGGSLDTQYFGPGTRLTVL.

The chain carries TRBV19 and TRBJ2-1; 11 bases match TRBD2. Germline CDR1 LNHDA, CDR2 SQIVND (reference sequence). J gave up 10 bases and V 7 bases, and 6 bases lay outside the gene matches. CDR3 length: 13 amino acids. The DNA for the CDR3 is TGTGCCAGTATGACTAGCGGGGCGGGAGAGCAGTTCTTC. This gives the protein CASMTSGAGEQFF.

The CDR3: CASSFVTGTSGRVGDIQYF. The CDR3 region has the DNA TGTGCCAGCAGTTTCGTTACCGGGACTAGCGGGAGAGTAGGGGACATTCAGTACTTC. This chain connects TRBV27 to TRBJ2-4; 14 bases are a match to TRBD2. After removal of 3 bases from V and 8 bases from J, the junction contained 15 bases not matched to a gene. CDR1 and CDR2 from the germline V gene are MNHEY and SMNVEV (reference sequence). The CDR3 runs to 19 residues.

This clone has a handful of counts. The V and J genes are TRBV27 and TRBJ1-5; TRBD1 agrees at 7 bases. V gave up 3 bases and J gave up 6 bases; unmatched junction bases: 5. Germline CDR1 MNHEY, CDR2 SMNVEV (reference sequence). The CDR3 totals 14 residues. The CDR3 protein is CASSLTGSRQPQHF. CDR3 DNA sequence: TGTGCCAGCAGTTTGACAGGGAGTCGTCAGCCCCAGCATTTT.

J is TRBJ2-3 and V is TRBV2; 12 bases agree with TRBD2. With 11 bases clipped from V and 4 bases from J, the junction kept 7 bases outside the gene matches. CDR3 length: 14 residues. Per germline, CDR1 SNHLY and CDR2 FYNNEI. CDR3 sequence: CAGRLAGVSDTQYF. DNA for the CDR3: TGTGCCGGTCGACTAGCGGGAGTTTCAGATACGCAGTATTTT. Together with reference TRBV2 and TRBJ2-3, the CDR3 gives the full variable domain: EPEVTQTPSHQVTQMGQEVILRCVPISNHLYFYWYRQILGQKVEFLVSFYNNEISEKSEIFDDQFSVERPDGSNFTLKIRSTKLEDSAMYFCAGRLAGVSDTQYFGPGTRLTVL.